The count of the clone carrying this TCR beta chain is one. Germline V gene lookup returns CDR1 SGHVS and CDR2 FQNEAQ. The V gene lost 1 base and the J gene lost 0 bases, with 13 bases spanning the gap. The length of the CDR3 is 18 residues. The record originates from a study of T cell responses to AZD1222 COVID-19 vaccine. Here immunoSEQ multiplex PCR was the method, and the copy in TCRdb shows in-frame clones only, minus some. Of more than 95,000 clones listed, 91% are singletons. The sequencing used peripheral blood, collected on day 0 of AZD1222 vaccination. This chain links TRBV7-8 with TRBJ1-6; possible D gene TRBD1, 5 bases. The sequence derives from an adult in good health. CDR3 DNA sequence: TGTGCCAGCAGCTTAGGGACTGGGGCAAGCTCCTATAATTCACCCCTCCACTTT. Translated: CASSLGTGASSYNSPLHF.